The 29 T cell receptor beta chains below all came from one sample that was sequenced in a study of tissue T cells after allogeneic stem cell transplantation. Using immunoSEQ multiplex PCR, the repertoire was profiled, and TCRdb retains in-frame clones only, with some absent. The sample consists of about 48,000 clones, around 70% of them appearing once. Sequences were obtained from sorted cells pooled from one or two spleens. All receptors come from a pool of C57BL/6 mice in good health.

This clone came up a few times. Gene names and germline refer to mouse. The sequenced fragment ends 1 residue before the CDR3 boundary, so the rest is inferred from the germline J gene. The chain has TRBV16 and TRBJ2-1; 12 nucleotides align to TRBD2. The CDR3 extends over 15 amino acids. V shed 5 bases, J shed 6 bases, and the junction held 5 bases outside the gene matches. Germline CDR1 reads SGHSA; CDR2 reads FRNQAP. The CDR3 DNA, read in part, is TGTGCAAGCAGCCCCGGGGACTGGGGGGTTGCTGAGCAGTTC. Amino acids: CASSPGDWGVAEQF. The full CDR3 reads CASSPGDWGVAEQFF.

For this clone: The genes and germline here are from mouse. The read finishes 1 residue shy of the CDR3 end, and the germline J gene is used to complete it. V and J are TRBV13-3 and TRBJ1-3, with D perhaps matching TRBD1 (6 bases). Germline values: CDR1 NNHDY, CDR2 SYVADS. Trimming pared 4 bases from V and 2 bases from J, leaving 13 bases between. The CDR3 runs to 15 residues. The sequenced part of the CDR3 DNA is TGTGCCAGCAGTCCCGTTGCAGGGGCTGGAAATACGCTCTAT. This sequence encodes CASSPVAGAGNTLY. The CDR3 reads in full as CASSPVAGAGNTLYF.

Details on this clone: Gene names refer to mouse genes. Read data end 1 residue before the CDR3 end; the end is taken from the germline J gene. V gene TRBV3 combines with J gene TRBJ2-5; D unclear. Trimming left V 0 bases short and J 4 bases short, with 5 bases between. This CDR3 is 13 amino acids long. Looked up from germline, CDR1 is SNHLY and CDR2 is FYNGKV (reference sequence). The CDR3 reads CASSLARKDTQYF. Incomplete CDR3 DNA: TGTGCCAGCAGCTTAGCCAGGAAAGACACCCAGTAC.

Concerning this clone: The germline and genes are mouse ones. The read ends 1 residue early relative to the CDR3; the germline J gene fills the gap. The genes are TRBV2 and TRBJ1-1, with 7 positions matching TRBD1. The CDR3 length is 15 residues. The germline CDR1 and CDR2 sequences are LGHNA and YSYQKL. The V segment lost 5 bases and the J segment 0 bases; nucleotides outside the gene matches: 6. CDR3 residues: CASSKRDSANTEVFF. CDR3 bases read: TGTGCCAGCAGCAAGAGGGACAGTGCAAACACAGAAGTCTTC.

As regards this clone: Germline and genes: mouse. The CDR3 is cut off 1 residue early in the read; its end comes from the germline J gene. The rearrangement uses TRBV13-1 and TRBJ2-4; 11 bases map to TRBD1. The CDR3 runs 15 residues. The V gene end was trimmed by 4 bases and the J gene end by 2 bases; junction bases not matched to a gene: 3. From germline, CDR1 is NSHNY and CDR2 SYGAGN. The CDR3 bases that were read are TGTGCCAGCAGTTGGACAGGGGGCATTCAAAACACCTTGTAC. It encodes CASSWTGGIQNTLY. The CDR3 as a whole reads CASSWTGGIQNTLYF.

For this clone: The gene names given are mouse names. The read ends 1 residue before the CDR3 terminus; that terminus is restored from the germline J gene. V is TRBV29 and J is TRBJ2-7; 7 bases line up with TRBD1. Germline lookup yields CDR1 MSHET and CDR2 SYDVDS. The V segment lost 6 bases and the J segment 6 bases; nucleotides outside the gene matches: 8. This CDR3 region has 13 residues. Partial CDR3 DNA: TGTGCTAGCAGCCCTACAGGGGAGGGTGAACAGTAC. Protein product: CASSPTGEGEQY. The entire CDR3 reads CASSPTGEGEQYF.

Worth noting for this clone: Genes here carry mouse names. Incomplete CDR3 DNA: TGCTCCAGCAGCCCCAGGGTGAACACAGAAGTCTTC. It yields the protein CSSSPRVNTEVF. The entire CDR3 is CSSSPRVNTEVFF. V and J are TRBV23 and TRBJ1-1; TRBD1, as called in the table, went unchecked against the DNA. The CDR3 end is not reached by the read, which stops 1 residue before it; the germline J gene fills it in. Germline V gene sequence: CDR1 KGHTA, CDR2 FQNQQP. There are 13 residues in the CDR3.

Notes on this clone: Each gene name is a mouse one. The read falls 1 residue short of the CDR3 end, and the missing part is taken from the germline J gene. The V gene is TRBV5, the J gene TRBJ1-4, with D possibly matching TRBD1 (6 bases). The CDR3 has 15 amino acids. Trimming cost V 4 bases and J 3 bases, with 12 bases left between them. Per germline, CDR1 LGHNA and CDR2 YNLKQL (reference sequence). This CDR3 is CASSRDKGTNERLFF. The DNA read from the CDR3 is TGTGCCAGCAGCCGGGACAAGGGAACCAACGAAAGATTATTT.

About this clone: The germline and genes are mouse ones. Sequencing ends 1 residue short of the CDR3 end; the germline J gene provides the rest. The gene calls are TRBV29 and TRBJ2-1; no firm D call. From germline, CDR1 is MSHET and CDR2 SYDVDS. Deletions cut 3 bases from V and 0 bases from J, with 9 bases between. There are 15 residues in the CDR3. CDR3: CASSFPSYNYAEQFF. The covered CDR3 bases are TGTGCTAGCAGTTTCCCCAGTTATAACTATGCTGAGCAGTTC.

This clone was seen a few times. Gene names and germline match the mouse. The read finishes 1 residue shy of the CDR3 end, and the germline J gene is used to complete it. The V gene is TRBV13-1, the J gene TRBJ1-5; 8 nucleotides line up with TRBD1. CDR3 length equals 15 residues. The germline V gene encodes CDR1 NSHNY and CDR2 SYGAGN. V gave up 1 base and J gave up 4 bases; unmatched junction bases: 4. The CDR3 reads CASSDRQGANQAPLF. The covered CDR3 bases are TGTGCCAGCAGTGATCGTCAGGGGGCGAACCAGGCTCCGCTT.

A remark on this clone: Here the gene names and germline are mouse. The CDR3 goes on 1 residue after the read ends, and that part is filled in from the germline J gene. The genes are TRBV31 and TRBJ2-4; tentatively, D is TRBD1 or TRBD2 (6 bases each). Trimming stripped 0 bases from V and 0 bases from J, with 13 bases between. CDR1 and CDR2 (germline): GKSSPN, SITVG. The CDR3 is made up of 16 amino acids. The sequenced CDR3 bases are TGTGCCTGGAGTCTGAGGGGGGTCCTAAGTCAAAACACCTTGTAC. Translating gives CAWSLRGVLSQNTLY. The entire CDR3 reads CAWSLRGVLSQNTLYF.

About this clone: Mouse gene names apply. The read terminates 1 residue before the CDR3 end, so the remaining end is supplied by the germline J gene. The rearrangement uses TRBV1 and TRBJ2-2, with no clear D. Deletions cut 2 bases from V and 0 bases from J, with 7 bases between. CDR3 length: 15 residues. Germline CDR1 and CDR2: NSQYPW and LRSPGD (reference sequence). CDR3 residues: CTCSAKAANTGQLYF. Partial CDR3 DNA: TGCACCTGCAGTGCAAAGGCAGCAAACACCGGGCAGCTCTAC.

With regard to this clone: Germline and genes here are mouse. The read terminates 1 residue ahead of where the CDR3 ends, so the germline J gene completes it. This chain joins TRBV16 and TRBJ1-1, with D perhaps TRBD1 (5 bases). Germline CDR1 and CDR2: SGHSA and FRNQAP. V dropped 5 bases and J dropped 4 bases, with 8 bases sitting between them. This CDR3 has 12 residues. CDR3 bases read: TGTGCAAGCAGCCCGCAGGGCACAGAAGTCTTC. This gives the protein CASSPQGTEVF. The whole CDR3 region reads CASSPQGTEVFF.

In the case of this clone: The gene symbols are mouse symbols. The read ends 1 residue shy of where the CDR3 ends; the end is completed using the germline J gene. This chain links TRBV2 with TRBJ1-6, with D perhaps TRBD1 (6 bases). TRBJ1-6 counts as an open reading frame of uncertain function. This CDR3 has 16 amino acids. CDR1 and CDR2 from the germline V gene are LGHNA and YSYQKL. V was cut by 0 bases and J by 7 bases, with 13 bases left in between. This CDR3 reads CASSQETGRGNSPLYF. The covered CDR3 bases are TGTGCCAGCAGCCAAGAAACAGGGAGAGGGAATTCGCCCCTCTAC.

Remarks on this clone: Any gene name here is a mouse gene name. The sequence runs out 1 residue before the end of the CDR3; the remainder is reconstructed from the germline J gene. This sequence joins TRBV3 and TRBJ1-2; TRBD1 matches at 7 bases. V trimming: 5 bases; J trimming: 1 base; junction bases outside the gene matches: 1. The CDR3 sequence is 13 residues long. Germline-derived CDR1 and CDR2 are SNHLY and FYNGKV (reference sequence). The CDR3 is CASSRTGNSDYTF. The sequenced part of the CDR3 DNA is TGTGCCAGCAGCCGGACAGGAAACTCCGACTACACC.

This clone was seen only once. Mouse names are used for the genes. This CDR3 reads CASRAGANSDYTF. The sequenced part of the CDR3 DNA is TGTGCTAGCAGGGCAGGGGCAAACTCCGACTACACC. The V call is TRBV29, the J call TRBJ1-2; possibly TRBD1 for D (6 bases). Read data end 1 residue before the CDR3 end; the end is taken from the germline J gene. V dropped 6 bases and J dropped 0 bases, with 8 bases sitting between them. This CDR3 contains 13 residues. In germline, CDR1 is MSHET, CDR2 SYDVDS.

In the case of this clone: Any gene name here is a mouse gene name. The missing CDR3 end, 1 residue past where the read stops, is filled in from the germline J gene. The chain is built from TRBV2 and TRBJ1-1, with D possibly TRBD1 on 6 matching bases. CDR3 size: 13 residues. Germline V lookup: CDR1 LGHNA, CDR2 YSYQKL. Trimming took 3 bases from V and 1 from J, leaving 6 bases between them. Partial CDR3 DNA: TGTGCCAGCAGCCAGACAGGGAACACAGAAGTCTTC. Translating it yields CASSQTGNTEVF. The full CDR3 protein reads CASSQTGNTEVFF.

Regarding this clone: These gene names are mouse names. The read stops 1 residue short of the end of the CDR3; the missing end is completed from the germline J gene. The chain joins TRBV14 to TRBJ1-1; TRBD1 is a possible D gene (6 bases). The germline V gene has CDR1 SGHDT and CDR2 FRDEAV. V lost 7 bases and J 4 bases, leaving 14 bases between the germline ends. CDR3 length equals 13 residues. The chain's CDR3 is CASRRGGGTEVFF. The sequenced part of the CDR3 DNA is TGTGCCAGCCGCAGGGGAGGGGGCACAGAAGTCTTC.

A note on this clone: Genes and germline come from the mouse. The sequence runs out 1 residue before the end of the CDR3; the remainder is reconstructed from the germline J gene. The rearrangement joins TRBV19 to TRBJ1-1; 9 bases match TRBD1. Germline loops: CDR1 FNHDT, CDR2 SITEND (reference sequence). This CDR3 is built from 14 residues. V lost 6 bases, J lost 1 base, and 4 bases stayed unmatched. The sequenced part of the CDR3 DNA is TGTGCCAGCACCCCGGGACAGGGGAACACAGAAGTCTTC. It codes for CASTPGQGNTEVF. The full CDR3 sequence reads CASTPGQGNTEVFF.

As regards this clone: The gene names here belong to mouse. The read gets to within 1 residue of the CDR3 end, and the germline J gene fills in the rest. V gene TRBV5 combines with J gene TRBJ2-3, with D unclear. This CDR3 comprises 14 residues. Between the trimmed V and J ends, which lost 4 bases and 0 bases, there was a span of 8 bases. Germline V gene data show CDR1 as LGHNA and CDR2 as YNLKQL (reference sequence). CDR3 bases read: TGTGCCAGCAGCCCTCGTTACAGTGCAGAAACGCTGTAT. Encoded protein: CASSPRYSAETLY. The full CDR3 sequence reads CASSPRYSAETLYF.

In regard to this clone: Gene names denote mouse genes. The CDR3 extends 1 residue past the end of the read, so its final part is completed from the germline J gene. The V and J genes are TRBV4 and TRBJ2-5, with 11 bases that match TRBD2. Germline CDR1 is LGHDT and CDR2 is YNNKQL (reference sequence). CDR3 length: 13 residues. Trimming removed 5 bases from V and 5 bases from J; junction bases left unmatched: 0. This CDR3 is CASSGTGGDTQYF. The covered CDR3 bases are TGTGCCAGCAGCGGGACTGGGGGAGACACCCAGTAC.

Comments on this clone: Gene and germline names: mouse. The DNA ends 1 residue before the CDR3 does, and the rest of the CDR3 is filled in from the germline J gene. The chain carries TRBV15 and TRBJ2-1; possibly TRBD2 for D (7 bases). CDR3 length: 14 residues. The germline V gene has CDR1 SGHND and CDR2 FRSKSL. Trimming stripped 1 base from V and 6 bases from J, with 10 bases between. The covered CDR3 bases are TGTGCCAGCAGTTTAGGGGGGGCGCGTGCTGAGCAGTTC. It translates to CASSLGGARAEQF. The whole CDR3 protein reads CASSLGGARAEQFF.

As concerns this clone: The gene names given are mouse names. The CDR3 goes on 1 residue after the read ends, and that part is filled in from the germline J gene. The rearrangement joins TRBV24 to TRBJ2-4; D might be TRBD1 (7 bases). In germline, CDR1 is KGHTA, CDR2 FRNEEI. The V gene lost 6 bases and the J gene lost 7 bases, with 11 bases spanning the gap. CDR3 size: 12 residues. The covered CDR3 bases are TGTGCCAGCAGAGGGGGCGGGTACACCTTGTAC. Protein: CASRGGGYTLY. The entire CDR3 protein is CASRGGGYTLYF.

This clone was counted a few times. Mouse gene names apply. The read gets to within 1 residue of the CDR3 end, and the germline J gene fills in the rest. This chain uses TRBV2 with TRBJ2-7, with D perhaps TRBD1 or TRBD2 (7 bases each). Germline CDR1 reads LGHNA; CDR2 reads YSYQKL. The ends were cut back, 0 bases at V and 2 bases at J, with 11 bases in the middle. CDR3 length: 15 residues. The CDR3 loop reads CASSQDPGGAYEQYF. The CDR3 DNA, read in part, is TGTGCCAGCAGCCAAGACCCAGGGGGGGCCTATGAACAGTAC.

Notes on this clone: Gene names refer to mouse genes. Read data end 1 residue before the CDR3 end; the end is taken from the germline J gene. V is TRBV5 and J is TRBJ2-1, with 8 bases lining up with TRBD1. The CDR3 is made up of 13 amino acids. The J segment lost 6 bases and the V segment lost 4 bases, leaving 2 bases of the junction unmatched. Germline lookup yields CDR1 LGHNA and CDR2 YNLKQL (reference sequence). This CDR3 reads CASSPQGAAEQFF. CDR3 DNA, as far as it was read: TGTGCCAGCAGCCCCCAGGGGGCTGCTGAGCAGTTC.

Concerning this clone: Gene names are the mouse ones. The read halts 1 residue ahead of the CDR3 end, with the missing end drawn from the germline J gene. The V gene is TRBV1, the J gene TRBJ1-4; TRBD1 is a possible D gene (5 bases). The V gene's germline CDR1 is NSQYPW and CDR2 LRSPGD (reference sequence). V was pared by 5 bases and J by 0 bases, with 10 bases between. The CDR3 covers 15 residues. The covered CDR3 bases are TGCACCTGCAGTTCAACAGGTTTTTCCAACGAAAGATTATTT. Its protein product is CTCSSTGFSNERLF. The whole CDR3 protein reads CTCSSTGFSNERLFF. The full variable domain, its missing parts supplied by reference TRBV1 and TRBJ1-4, is VTLLEQNPRWRLVPRGQAVNLRCILKNSQYPWMSWYQQDLQKQLQWLFTLRSPGDKEVKSLPGADYLATRVTDTELRLQVANMSQGRTLYCTCSSTGFSNERLFFGHGTKLSVL.

About this clone: The gene names given are mouse names. The DNA read from the CDR3 is TGTGCCAGCAGCCCTGGGACAGGGGGCTGGGGGGTCTATGAACAGTAC. Translation gives CASSPGTGGWGVYEQY. The CDR3 as a whole reads CASSPGTGGWGVYEQYF. This chain uses TRBV14 with TRBJ2-7, with 12 bases fitting TRBD1. The CDR3 goes on 1 residue after the read ends, and that part is filled in from the germline J gene. CDR1 SGHDT and CDR2 FRDEAV come from the germline V gene. The CDR3 length is 17 residues. V gave up 5 bases and J gave up 3 bases; unmatched junction bases: 12. The variable domain in full, with the rest retrieved from reference TRBV14 and TRBJ2-7, is EAGVTQSPRYAVLQEGQAVSFWCDPISGHDTLYWYQQPRDQGPQLLVYFRDEAVIDNSQLPSDRFSAVRPKGTNSTLKIQSAKQGDTATYLCASSPGTGGWGVYEQYFGPGTRLTVL.

As to this clone: The germline and genes are mouse ones. Read data end 1 residue before the CDR3 end; the end is taken from the germline J gene. V is TRBV12-2 and J is TRBJ1-4; 9 nucleotides match TRBD1. The CDR3 is made up of 16 amino acids. V lost 0 bases to trimming and J lost 0 bases; unmatched junction nucleotides: 1. Per germline, CDR1 SGHLS and CDR2 HYDKME. CDR3 loop: CASSLGTGFSNERLFF. The DNA read from the CDR3 is TGTGCCAGCTCTCTCGGGACAGGGTTTTCCAACGAAAGATTATTT.

To note about this clone: All gene names here are mouse names. The CDR3 end falls 1 residue outside the read, so it is completed with the germline J gene. The chain links TRBV31 to TRBJ2-5; no reliable D call. CDR1 is GKSSPN, CDR2 SITVG, per germline. V gave up 0 bases and J gave up 2 bases, with 9 bases separating them. CDR3 length equals 14 residues. The sequenced CDR3 bases are TGTGCCTGGAGTCTCCAGACTTTCCAAGACACCCAGTAC. Its translation: CAWSLQTFQDTQY. The complete CDR3 protein is CAWSLQTFQDTQYF. The whole variable domain, remainder taken from reference TRBV31 and TRBJ2-5, is AQTIHQWPVAEIKAVGSPLSLGCTIKGKSSPNLYWYWQATGGTLQQLFYSITVGQVESVVQLNLSASRPKDDQFILSTEKLLLSHSGFYLCAWSLQTFQDTQYFGPGTRLLVL.